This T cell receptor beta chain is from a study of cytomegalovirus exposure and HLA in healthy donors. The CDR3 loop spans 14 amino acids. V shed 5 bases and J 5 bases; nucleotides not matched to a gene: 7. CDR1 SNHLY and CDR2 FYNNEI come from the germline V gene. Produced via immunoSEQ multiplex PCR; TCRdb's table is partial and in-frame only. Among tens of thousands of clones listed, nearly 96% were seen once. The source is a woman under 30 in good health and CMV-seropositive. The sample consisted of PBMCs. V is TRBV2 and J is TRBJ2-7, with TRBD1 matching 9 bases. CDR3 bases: TGTGCCAGCAGTACGGGACAGGGAAGGAACGAGCAGTACTTC. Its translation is CASSTGQGRNEQYF.